This entry lists 4 T cell receptor beta chains sequenced from one sample in a study of blood T cell repertoires in COVID-19. The method was immunoSEQ multiplex PCR; TCRdb's version includes in-frame clones alone and lacks a portion of them. The repertoire holds about 150,000 clones, about 90% seen once, with 4% in the top ten. Sequencing was carried out using PBMCs or T cells enriched from blood (not recorded which). These receptors all come from a woman between 40 and 50 years old who had been exposed to COVID-19.

This chain joins TRBV2 and TRBJ2-7; D may be TRBD2 (6 bases). V was clipped by 7 bases and J by 1 base, with 14 bases between them. Germline V gives CDR1 SNHLY, CDR2 FYNNEI. The CDR3 consists of 14 residues. The CDR3 loop reads CASTGGLDSYEQYF. CDR3 in DNA: TGTGCCAGCACCGGAGGGTTAGATTCCTACGAGCAGTACTTC.

The chain has TRBV19 and TRBJ1-5, with TRBD1 matching 8 bases. V gave up 7 bases and J gave up 5 bases; unmatched junction bases: 10. The CDR3 runs 15 residues. CDR1 is LNHDA, CDR2 SQIVND, per germline (reference sequence). The CDR3 sequence is CASTSGTGPYQPQHF. Here the CDR3 DNA reads TGTGCCAGTACCTCCGGGACAGGCCCCTATCAGCCCCAGCATTTT. Full variable domain (missing parts from reference TRBV19 and TRBJ1-5): DGGITQSPKYLFRKEGQNVTLSCEQNLNHDAMYWYRQDPGQGLRLIYYSQIVNDFQKGDIAEGYSVSREKKESFPLTVTSAQKNPTAFYLCASTSGTGPYQPQHFGDGTRLSIL.

V gene TRBV5-1 combines with J gene TRBJ2-2, with 7 positions matching TRBD1. This CDR3 has 15 residues. Losses at the gene ends were 3 bases for V and 9 bases for J; bases not matched to a gene: 11. Per the germline V gene, CDR1 is SGHRS and CDR2 is YFSETQ. The CDR3 DNA follows: TGCGCCAGCAGCTCAACTACAGGGGTCCACAGGGAGCTGTTTTTT. Translation gives CASSSTTGVHRELFF. Together with reference TRBV5-1 and TRBJ2-2, the CDR3 gives the full variable domain: KAGVTQTPRYLIKTRGQQVTLSCSPISGHRSVSWYQQTPGQGLQFLFEYFSETQRNKGNFPGRFSGRQFSNSRSEMNVSTLELGDSALYLCASSSTTGVHRELFFGEGSRLTVL.

This clone has more than one count but fewer than ten. The V call is TRBV5-4, the J call TRBJ1-6, with a weak D call TRBD1 (6 bases). Germline CDR1 reads SGHNT; CDR2 reads YYREEE (reference sequence). V was pared by 3 bases and J by 9 bases, with 10 bases between. The CDR3 is 13 residues long. The CDR3 reads CASSWPGVSPLHF. In nucleotides, the CDR3 is TGTGCCAGCAGCTGGCCAGGGGTTTCACCCCTCCACTTT.